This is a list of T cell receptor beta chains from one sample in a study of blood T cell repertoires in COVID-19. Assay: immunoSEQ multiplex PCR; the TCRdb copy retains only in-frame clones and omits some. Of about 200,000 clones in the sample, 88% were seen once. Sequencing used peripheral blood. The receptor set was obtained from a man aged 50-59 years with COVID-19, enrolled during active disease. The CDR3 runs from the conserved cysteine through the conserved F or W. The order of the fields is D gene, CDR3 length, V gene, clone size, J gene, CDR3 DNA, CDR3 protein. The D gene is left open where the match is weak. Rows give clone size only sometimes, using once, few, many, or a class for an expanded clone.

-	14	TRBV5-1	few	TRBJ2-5	TGCGCCAGCAGCCTAATTGAGTCGGGGGAGACCCAGTACTTC	CASSLIESGETQYF
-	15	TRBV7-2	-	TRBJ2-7	TGTGCCAGCAGCTTAGATGGGGGGGCAAAGGGTGAGCAGTACTTC	CASSLDGGAKGEQYF
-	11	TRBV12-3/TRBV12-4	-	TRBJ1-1	TGTGCCAGCAAAGCAGGGTTCGACGCTTTCTTT	CASKAGFDAFF
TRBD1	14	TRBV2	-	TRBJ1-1	TGTGCCAGCAGAGGACAGGGTATGAACACTGAAGCTTTCTTT	CASRGQGMNTEAFF
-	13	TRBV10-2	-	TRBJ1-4	TGCGCCAGCAGTGGGCAGGGGTGGGAAAAACTGTTTTTT	CASSGQGWEKLFF
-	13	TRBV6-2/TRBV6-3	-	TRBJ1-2	TGTGCCAGCAGTTACGTGGAGGACTATGGCTACACCTTC	CASSYVEDYGYTF
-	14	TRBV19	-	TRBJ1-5	TGTGCCAGTAGTACCGAAGGGGCTTATCAGCCCCAGCATTTT	CASSTEGAYQPQHF
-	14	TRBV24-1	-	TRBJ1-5	TGTGCCACGTCAGGGGAGCGATACAATCAGCCCCAGCATTTT	CATSGERYNQPQHF
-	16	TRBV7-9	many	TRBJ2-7	TGTGCCAGCAGCCAACCCGGGACTCGACTGCACTACGAGCAGTACTTC	CASSQPGTRLHYEQYF
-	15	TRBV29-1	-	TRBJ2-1	TGCAGCGTCGTACCGATTCGACTAGGCCACAATGAGCAGTTCTTC	CSVVPIRLGHNEQFF
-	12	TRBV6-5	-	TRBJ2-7	TGTGCCAGCCGCGCAGGGTCTCACGAGCAGTACTTC	CASRAGSHEQYF
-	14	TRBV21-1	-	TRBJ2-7	TGTGCCAGCAGCAAAGTTGAGCGGGGGGACGAGCAGTACTTC	CASSKVERGDEQYF
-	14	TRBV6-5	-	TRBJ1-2	TGTGCCAGCCGACGCAGCGAACGACTATATGGCTACACCTTC	CASRRSERLYGYTF
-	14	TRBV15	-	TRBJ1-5	TGTGCCACCAGCAGAGGGGGGCCGCGACAGCCCCAGCATTTT	CATSRGGPRQPQHF
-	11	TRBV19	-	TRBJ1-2	TGTGCCAGTAGGGCAGGGAATGGCTACACCTTC	CASRAGNGYTF
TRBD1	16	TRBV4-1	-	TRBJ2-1	TGCGCCAGCAGCCAAGATATAACAGGGGCCTACAATGAGCAGTTCTTC	CASSQDITGAYNEQFF
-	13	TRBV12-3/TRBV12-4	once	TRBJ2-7	TGTGCCAGCAGCGCCCGTTCGGGAACCGAGCAGTACTTC	CASSARSGTEQYF
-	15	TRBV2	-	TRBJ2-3	TGTGCCAGCAGTGAACGCAGGGGCAGCACAGATACGCAGTATTTT	CASSERRGSTDTQYF
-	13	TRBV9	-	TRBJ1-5	TGTGCCAGCAGCGTAGACGGGATCCAGCCCCAGCATTTT	CASSVDGIQPQHF
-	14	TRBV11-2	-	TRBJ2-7	TGTGCCAGCAGCCGCCACAGGGATTTCTACGAGCAGTACTTC	CASSRHRDFYEQYF
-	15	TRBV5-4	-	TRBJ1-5	TGTGCCAGCAGCTTGGGAGGTAGGAGCAATCAGCCCCAGCATTTT	CASSLGGRSNQPQHF
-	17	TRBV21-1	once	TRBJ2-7	TGTGCCAGCAGCAAAGTCCCTGAGGGGGGGGCCTCCTACGAGCAGTACTTC	CASSKVPEGGASYEQYF